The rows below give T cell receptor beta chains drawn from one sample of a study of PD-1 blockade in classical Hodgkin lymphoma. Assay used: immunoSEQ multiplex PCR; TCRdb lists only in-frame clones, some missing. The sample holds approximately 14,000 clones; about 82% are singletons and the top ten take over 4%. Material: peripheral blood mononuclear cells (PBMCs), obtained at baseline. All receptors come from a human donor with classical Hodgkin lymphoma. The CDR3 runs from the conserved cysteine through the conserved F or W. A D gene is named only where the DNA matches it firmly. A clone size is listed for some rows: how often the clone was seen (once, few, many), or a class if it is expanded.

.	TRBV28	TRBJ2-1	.	TGTGCCAGCAGTTTCATCTTACCATCACCCCTCGTATACAATGAGCAGTTCTTC	CASSFILPSPLVYNEQFF
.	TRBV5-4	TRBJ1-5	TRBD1	TGTGCCAGCAGCCCCGACAGGGGGATACAGCCCCAGCATTTT	CASSPDRGIQPQHF
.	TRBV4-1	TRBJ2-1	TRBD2	TGCGCCAGCAGCCAAGAGCCCGGGACTAGCGGGATCAATGAGCAGTTCTTC	CASSQEPGTSGINEQFF
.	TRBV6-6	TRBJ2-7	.	TGTGCCAGCAGTTACTCGGGTAGGGTCTACGAGCAGTACTTC	CASSYSGRVYEQYF
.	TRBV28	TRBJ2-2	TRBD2	TGTGCCGTCGGGAGGGGTTACACCGGGGAGCTGTTTTTT	CAVGRGYTGELFF
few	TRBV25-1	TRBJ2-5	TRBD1	TGTGCCAGCAGCGGACAGGGCCTAGAGACCCAGTACTTC	CASSGQGLETQYF
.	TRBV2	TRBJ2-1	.	TGTGCCAGCAGGTCTAGCGTTTCCTACAATGAGCAGTTCTTC	CASRSSVSYNEQFF
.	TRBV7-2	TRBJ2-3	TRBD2	TGTGCCAGCAGCTTCGGGACTAGCGGGGGAAATACGCAGTATTTT	CASSFGTSGGNTQYF
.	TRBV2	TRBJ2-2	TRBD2	TGTGCCAGCTCAGCAAGCGGGACTCGTACGGGCACCGGGGAGCTGTTTTTT	CASSASGTRTGTGELFF
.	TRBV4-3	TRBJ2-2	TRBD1	TGCGCCAGCAGCCAAGATAAGTGGACAGGAGCCACCGGGGAGCTGTTTTTT	CASSQDKWTGATGELFF
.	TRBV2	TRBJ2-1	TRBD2	TGTGCCAGCAGTCAGTGGGGGAGGGCCCTTGAGCAGTTCTTC	CASSQWGRALEQFF
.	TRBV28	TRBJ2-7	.	TGTGCCAGCAGGACATTACAGTTAGCTTTCGACGAGCAGTACTTC	CASRTLQLAFDEQYF
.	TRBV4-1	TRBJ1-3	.	TGCGCCAGCAGCCAAGAGATGAGCAGGGTTGGAAACACCATATATTTT	CASSQEMSRVGNTIYF
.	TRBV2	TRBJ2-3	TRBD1	TGTGCCAGCAGTCTACAGGGGGCGGAAGATACGCAGTATTTT	CASSLQGAEDTQYF
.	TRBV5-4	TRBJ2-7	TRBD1	TGTGCCAGCAGCCCGGGACAGGGCTACTACGAGCAGTACTTC	CASSPGQGYYEQYF
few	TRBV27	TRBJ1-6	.	TGTGCCAGCAGTTTAGGGCAGGTGTTTAATTCACCCCTCCACTTT	CASSLGQVFNSPLHF
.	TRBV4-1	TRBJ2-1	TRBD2	TGCGCCAGCAGCCACGGGACTAGCTACAATGAGCAGTTCTTC	CASSHGTSYNEQFF
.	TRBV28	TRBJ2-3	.	TGTGCCAGCAGTTTTTATACAGATACGCAGTATTTT	CASSFYTDTQYF
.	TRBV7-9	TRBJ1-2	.	TGTGCCAGCAGCCCCAACGGAGGGGCCGCCAACTATGGCTACACCTTC	CASSPNGGAANYGYTF
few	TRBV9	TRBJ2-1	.	TGTGCCAGCAGCGTAGGGGTAGGGTCCTACAATGAGCAGTTCTTC	CASSVGVGSYNEQFF
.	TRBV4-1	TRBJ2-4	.	TGCGCCAGCAGCCAAGATAAGGGTGCCAAAAACATTCAGTACTTC	CASSQDKGAKNIQYF
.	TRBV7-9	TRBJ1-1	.	TGTGCCAGCAGCTTGCAAGGACAGTTGAACACTGAAGCTTTCTTT	CASSLQGQLNTEAFF
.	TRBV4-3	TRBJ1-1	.	TGCGCCAGCAGCCAAGACCCGGGACATTTGAACACTGAAGCTTTCTTT	CASSQDPGHLNTEAFF